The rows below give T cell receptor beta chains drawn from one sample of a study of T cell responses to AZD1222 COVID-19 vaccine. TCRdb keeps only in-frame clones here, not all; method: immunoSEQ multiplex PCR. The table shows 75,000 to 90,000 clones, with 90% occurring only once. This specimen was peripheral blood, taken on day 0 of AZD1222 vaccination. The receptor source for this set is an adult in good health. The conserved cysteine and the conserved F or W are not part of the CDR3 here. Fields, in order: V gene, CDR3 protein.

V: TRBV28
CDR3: ASSLIVPGELF

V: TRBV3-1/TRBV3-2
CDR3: ASSLRPGALGYGYT

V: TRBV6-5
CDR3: ASSAGEADEQF

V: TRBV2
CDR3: ASSERETQY

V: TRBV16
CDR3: AGSQSRVTMNYGYT

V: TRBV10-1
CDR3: ASSVSSKTADTQY

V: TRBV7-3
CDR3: ASSLTGNQPQH

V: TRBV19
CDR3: ASSRTGGPYEQY

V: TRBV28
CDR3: ASSFFWVGQRGQETQY

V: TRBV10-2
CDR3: ASSSGIYGYT

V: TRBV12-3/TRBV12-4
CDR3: ASRPFRETEAF

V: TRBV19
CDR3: ASRGTGYNSPLH

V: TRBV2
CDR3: ASSIGAGELF

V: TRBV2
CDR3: ASRGGYGSNQPQH

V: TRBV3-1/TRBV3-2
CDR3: ASSHRRGGYNEQF

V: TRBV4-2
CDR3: ASSQVSRDANYGYT

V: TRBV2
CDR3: ASSERAGGSYEQY

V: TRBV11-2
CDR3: ASSSPGPMTEAF

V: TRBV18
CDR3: ASSRTGVGVDTQY

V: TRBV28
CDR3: ASSLFLQNTEAF

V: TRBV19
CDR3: ASSAGGANTGELF

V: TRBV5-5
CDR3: ASSLSGTVTGELF

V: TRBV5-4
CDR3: ASSLGRAGNTDTQY

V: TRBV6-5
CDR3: ASKPQGGNQPQH

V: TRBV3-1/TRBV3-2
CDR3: ASSQDGGLATNTGELF

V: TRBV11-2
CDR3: ASSLDTGGNQPQH

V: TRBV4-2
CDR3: ASSQNPGQFSYEQY

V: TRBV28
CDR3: ASRASGGQETQY

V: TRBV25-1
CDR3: ASTRAYEQY

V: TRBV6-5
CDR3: ASSLGTNYEQY

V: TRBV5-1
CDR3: ASSLGWTSMNTEAF

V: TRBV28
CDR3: ASSPIIRTSGNNEQF

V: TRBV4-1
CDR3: ASSRRVGNQPQH

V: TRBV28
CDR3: ASRVLLGDGYT

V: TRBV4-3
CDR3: ASSQDRQGGQY

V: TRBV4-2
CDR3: ASSQPGQGFGEQY

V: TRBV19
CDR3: ASGTSRGAQDEQF

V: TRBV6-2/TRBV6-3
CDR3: ASSGNSGGPYEQY

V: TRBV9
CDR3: ASSLRDFGNTIY

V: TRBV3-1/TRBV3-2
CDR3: ASSHRTGIGYGYT

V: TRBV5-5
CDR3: ASSHLTSGGARDTQY

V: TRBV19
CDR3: ASSIVPGQGADQPQH

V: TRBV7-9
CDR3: ASSLMPGGQSEQY

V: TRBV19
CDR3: ASNGNRDQPQH

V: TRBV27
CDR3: ASSPREASQETQY

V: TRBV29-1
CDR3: SVRDNFNQPQH

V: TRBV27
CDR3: ASSKGIGQGSTDTQY

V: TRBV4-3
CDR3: VSSQDTRNTGELF

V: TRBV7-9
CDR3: ASSLATGLYNSPLH

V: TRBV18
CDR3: ASSQTVAYEQY

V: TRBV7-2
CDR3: ASSLRQGAGIQY

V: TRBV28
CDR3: ASSFEMNTEAF

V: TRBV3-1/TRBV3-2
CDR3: ASSLTPPTGPNTEAF

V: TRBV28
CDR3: ASSLGGFRGRIAEAF

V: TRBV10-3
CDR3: AISELRVRPYEQY

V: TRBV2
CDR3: ASSENRGKDEKLF

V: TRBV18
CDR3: ASTLGLGGLNTEAF

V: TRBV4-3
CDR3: ASSQDRSSAAKELF

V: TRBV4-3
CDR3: ASSHPGTRAGNEQF